This T cell receptor (beta chain) emerged from a study of tumor-infiltrating lymphocytes in localized non-small cell lung cancer. Whole-study context: Some samples were collected after neoadjuvant chemotherapy; smokers, never-smokers and several histologies were included. Each patient gave resected tumor and non-adjacent uninvolved lung tissue.

Profiling relied on immunoSEQ multiplex PCR, and the TCRdb table lists in-frame clones only, not all of them. The sample lists 27,000 or so clones, 70% to 90% occurring once. This clone was counted between two and nine times. Germline V gene sequence: CDR1 SGHDT, CDR2 YYEEEE. Deletions cut 0 bases from V and 5 bases from J, with 2 bases between. CDR3 length: 12 amino acids. Sequences were obtained from lung tumor tissue. The clonotype originates from a human donor with non-small cell lung cancer. The chain uses TRBV5-6 and TRBJ2-2; D not certain. The CDR3 protein is CASSLETGELFF. CDR3 nucleotide sequence: TGTGCCAGCAGCTTGGAAACCGGGGAGCTGTTTTTT.